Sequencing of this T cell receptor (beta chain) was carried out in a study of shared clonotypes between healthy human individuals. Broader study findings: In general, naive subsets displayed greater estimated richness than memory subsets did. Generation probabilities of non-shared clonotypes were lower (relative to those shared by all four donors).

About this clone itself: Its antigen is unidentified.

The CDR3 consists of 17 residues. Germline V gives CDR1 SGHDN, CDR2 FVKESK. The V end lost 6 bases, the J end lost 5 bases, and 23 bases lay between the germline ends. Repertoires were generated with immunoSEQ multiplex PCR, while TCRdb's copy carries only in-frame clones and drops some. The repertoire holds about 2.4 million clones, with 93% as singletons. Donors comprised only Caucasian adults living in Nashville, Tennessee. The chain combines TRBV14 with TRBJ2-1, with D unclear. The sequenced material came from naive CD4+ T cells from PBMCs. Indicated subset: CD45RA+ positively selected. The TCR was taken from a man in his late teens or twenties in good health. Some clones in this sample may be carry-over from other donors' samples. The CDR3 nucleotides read TGTGCCAGCAGTCCCTTTAGAGGCACAGATTTACACAATGAGCAGTTCTTC. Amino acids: CASSPFRGTDLHNEQFF. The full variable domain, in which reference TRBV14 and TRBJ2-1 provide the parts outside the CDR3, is EAGVTQFPSHSVIEKGQTVTLRCDPISGHDNLYWYRRVMGKEIKFLLHFVKESKQDESGMPNNRFLAERTGGTYSTLKVQPAELEDSGVYFCASSPFRGTDLHNEQFFGPGTRLTVL.